Listed below are T cell receptor beta chains from one sample, sequenced in a study of blood T cell repertoires in COVID-19. Only in-frame clones appear in the TCRdb table, and some are missing; sequencing was by immunoSEQ multiplex PCR. The sample consists of approximately 83,000 clones, about four fifths of them appearing once. The sample consisted of peripheral blood. The receptor set was obtained from a woman over 75 with acute or convalescent COVID-19. Each CDR3 is given with its conserved first and last residue. A D gene is named only where the DNA matches it firmly. Size is stated for part of the rows, as once, few or many counts, or as a class when the clone is expanded.

v_gene,abundance,d_gene,j_gene,CDR3aa,CDR3nt
TRBV6-2/TRBV6-3,once,TRBD1,TRBJ2-2,CASSTGDSANTGELFF,TGTGCCAGCAGTACCGGGGACAGCGCGAACACCGGGGAGCTGTTTTTT
TRBV19,NA,NA,TRBJ1-3,CASSARWNSGNTIYF,TGTGCCAGTAGCGCTAGGTGGAACTCTGGAAACACCATATATTTT
TRBV28,NA,NA,TRBJ1-3,CASSSADYSGNTIYF,TGTGCCAGCAGTTCAGCAGACTACTCTGGAAACACCATATATTTT
TRBV7-8,few,NA,TRBJ2-5,CASSLGRGRGETQYF,TGTGCCAGCAGCTTAGGGCGGGGCCGGGGGGAGACCCAGTACTTC
TRBV4-3,NA,TRBD2,TRBJ2-2,CASSHRFGVAGPSGELFF,TGCGCCAGCAGCCACAGGTTCGGGGTAGCGGGCCCTTCCGGGGAGCTGTTTTTT
TRBV5-5,NA,NA,TRBJ1-1,CASSLPGGAGTEAFF,TGTGCCAGCAGCTTGCCCGGGGGGGCGGGAACTGAAGCTTTCTTT
TRBV5-4,few,NA,TRBJ2-2,CASSTGLSTGELFF,TGTGCCAGCAGCACGGGACTGTCCACCGGGGAGCTGTTTTTT
TRBV30,NA,NA,TRBJ2-7,CAWSQGYEQYF,TGTGCCTGGAGTCAGGGTTACGAGCAGTACTTC
TRBV7-2,NA,NA,TRBJ2-3,CASSSTTDTQYF,TGTGCCAGCAGCTCTACGACAGATACGCAGTATTTT
TRBV12-5,NA,NA,TRBJ1-1,CASGPRGSMNTEAFF,TGTGCTAGTGGTCCCCGGGGGTCAATGAACACTGAAGCTTTCTTT
TRBV6-1,NA,NA,TRBJ1-5,CASSEAERATAVPQHF,TGTGCCAGCAGTGAAGCCGAGCGAGCCACCGCGGTCCCCCAGCATTTT
TRBV19,NA,NA,TRBJ1-5,CASSIGDYSNQPQHF,TGTGCCAGTAGTATCGGTGACTATAGCAATCAGCCCCAGCATTTT
TRBV5-1,NA,TRBD1,TRBJ2-3,CASSLGAQGVTDTQYF,TGCGCCAGCAGCTTGGGGGCACAGGGGGTGACAGATACGCAGTATTTT
TRBV6-5,NA,TRBD1,TRBJ2-5,CASRLGQGVGETQYF,TGTGCCAGCAGACTGGGACAGGGGGTCGGGGAGACCCAGTACTTC
TRBV29-1,NA,TRBD2,TRBJ2-3,CSVAGGTTDTQYF,TGCAGCGTGGCCGGGGGGACCACAGATACGCAGTATTTT
TRBV5-6,few,TRBD1,TRBJ2-5,CASSLLDREETQYF,TGTGCCAGCAGCCTCTTGGACAGGGAAGAGACCCAGTACTTC
TRBV9,NA,TRBD1,TRBJ2-1,CASSGMDRENEQFF,TGTGCCAGCAGCGGGATGGACAGGGAAAATGAGCAGTTCTTC
TRBV7-2,NA,TRBD1,TRBJ1-4,CASSPRTGETEKLFF,TGTGCCAGCAGCCCCCGAACAGGGGAAACCGAAAAACTGTTTTTT
TRBV7-3,NA,NA,TRBJ2-3,CASSLSVAASTDTQYF,TGTGCCAGCAGCTTATCGGTAGCGGCTAGCACAGATACGCAGTATTTT
TRBV6-2/TRBV6-3,few,TRBD2,TRBJ2-3,CASSLGAGVTDTQYF,TGTGCCAGCAGTTTAGGAGCGGGGGTTACAGATACGCAGTATTTT
TRBV6-5,NA,NA,TRBJ2-4,CASSSDSSRAKNIQYF,TGTGCCAGCAGTTCGGACTCCTCCCGAGCCAAAAACATTCAGTACTTC
TRBV2,NA,NA,TRBJ2-2,CASSEGTRGGELFF,TGTGCCAGCAGTGAAGGGACTCGAGGGGGGGAGCTGTTTTTT
TRBV5-5,NA,TRBD1,TRBJ2-7,CASRAGTGPYEQYF,TGTGCCAGCAGGGCCGGGACAGGCCCCTACGAGCAGTACTTC
TRBV6-6,NA,NA,TRBJ1-5,CASSYINQPQHF,TGTGCCAGCAGTTACATAAATCAGCCCCAGCATTTT
TRBV28,NA,NA,TRBJ2-7,CASSSRLEQYF,TGTGCCAGCAGTTCCCGTTTGGAGCAGTACTTC
TRBV28,once,TRBD1,TRBJ1-5,CATWSRDRGFWQPQHF,TGTGCCACATGGTCCCGGGACAGGGGGTTCTGGCAGCCCCAGCATTTT
TRBV4-2,NA,NA,TRBJ2-7,CASSPPGSRAEQYF,TGTGCCAGCAGCCCGCCAGGCTCACGCGCGGAGCAGTACTTC
TRBV6-6,few,NA,TRBJ1-6,CASSQQGSPLHF,TGTGCCAGCAGTCAACAGGGCTCACCCCTCCACTTT
TRBV6-2/TRBV6-3,NA,NA,TRBJ2-7,CASSYLTGKREQYF,TGTGCCAGCAGTTATCTCACAGGGAAGCGAGAGCAGTACTTC
TRBV6-5,once,TRBD1,TRBJ1-5,CASSGTGTGGKAQHF,TGTGCCAGCAGCGGAACCGGGACAGGGGGTAAAGCCCAGCATTTT
TRBV5-6,few,NA,TRBJ1-5,CASSYGQSNLPQHF,TGTGCCAGCAGCTACGGACAGTCTAATCTGCCCCAGCATTTT
TRBV28,NA,TRBD1,TRBJ2-7,CASRSGTGSSYEQYF,TGTGCCAGCAGGTCGGGGACAGGGAGCTCCTACGAGCAGTACTTC
TRBV18,once,NA,TRBJ2-3,CASPVAGFSSADTQYF,TGTGCCAGCCCCGTGGCGGGATTCAGCTCGGCAGATACGCAGTATTTT
TRBV18,once,NA,TRBJ2-1,CASSPTGHGSSYNEQFF,TGTGCCAGCTCACCTACGGGGCACGGGAGCTCCTACAATGAGCAGTTCTTC
TRBV6-5,NA,TRBD1,TRBJ2-7,CASSYHRGAYEQYF,TGTGCCAGCAGTTATCACAGGGGGGCCTACGAGCAGTACTTC
TRBV5-6,NA,NA,TRBJ1-2,CASRLVYGYTF,TGTGCCAGCAGACTGGTGTATGGCTACACCTTC
TRBV5-8,NA,NA,TRBJ1-6,CASSLLSGPMALHF,TGTGCCAGCAGCTTGCTGTCAGGGCCTATGGCCCTCCACTTT
TRBV5-1,NA,NA,TRBJ2-1,CASSPASGSYNEQFF,TGCGCCAGCAGCCCCGCCAGCGGCTCCTACAATGAGCAGTTCTTC
TRBV19,NA,NA,TRBJ1-1,CASSSGPFNTEAFF,TGTGCCAGTAGTAGTGGGCCCTTTAACACTGAAGCTTTCTTT